The 8 T cell receptor beta chains given below trace back to one sample, sequenced in a study of blood T cell repertoires in COVID-19. Clones were sequenced by immunoSEQ multiplex PCR, and TCRdb holds only the in-frame ones, with some missing. The sample records a few hundred thousand clones, 88% being singletons. Source material: PBMCs or T cells enriched from blood (not recorded which). The receptor set was obtained from a woman aged 40-49 years who had recovered from COVID-19.

This chain connects TRBV5-1 to TRBJ2-7; TRBD2 aligns across 14 bases. Germline loops: CDR1 SGHRS, CDR2 YFSETQ. The junction had 5 bases not matched to a gene; V was cut back by 2 bases and J by 1 base. The CDR3 is 17 amino acids. The CDR3 loop reads CASSLRTSGRISYEQYF. For the CDR3, the DNA is TGCGCCAGCAGCTTAAGGACTAGCGGGAGGATTTCCTACGAGCAGTACTTC. Complete variable domain (other parts from reference TRBV5-1 and TRBJ2-7): KAGVTQTPRYLIKTRGQQVTLSCSPISGHRSVSWYQQTPGQGLQFLFEYFSETQRNKGNFPGRFSGRQFSNSRSEMNVSTLELGDSALYLCASSLRTSGRISYEQYFGPGTRLTVT.

This clone was counted a single time. The rearrangement links TRBV20-1 to TRBJ1-1, with a possible D match to TRBD1 (5 bases). V was clipped by 3 bases and J by 7 bases, with 12 bases between them. Germline CDR1 and CDR2: DFQATT and SNEGSKA (reference sequence). The CDR3 extends over 12 amino acids. The CDR3 DNA is TGCAGTGCTAGTGATTGGGGCAATGAAGCTTTCTTT. It codes for CSASDWGNEAFF.

The rearrangement links TRBV3-1 (or the pseudogene TRBV3-2) to TRBJ1-1; 7 positions agree with TRBD1. Germline V gives CDR1 LGHDT, CDR2 YNNKEL (reference sequence). The V segment lost 3 bases and the J segment 5 bases; nucleotides outside the gene matches: 3. The CDR3 is 13 amino acids. The CDR3 reads CASSQTGRTEAFF. CDR3 nucleotides: TGTGCCAGCAGCCAGACAGGGAGGACTGAAGCTTTCTTT.

There are a few counts of this clone. In the same sample, other DNA sequences code for this CDR3. The chain recombines TRBV6-5 with TRBJ1-1, with D unresolved. V lost 4 bases to trimming and J lost 6 bases, with 9 bases between them. This CDR3 region has 12 residues. Germline loops: CDR1 MNHEY, CDR2 SVGAGI. The CDR3 coding sequence is TGTGCCAGCAGTTCCCCTAGGTCTGAAGCTTTCTTT. Protein sequence: CASSSPRSEAFF.

The chain uses TRBV11-3 and TRBJ1-4, with 7 nucleotides matching TRBD1. The CDR3 runs 15 residues. CDR1 SGHNT and CDR2 YENEEA come from the germline V gene. V shed 5 bases, J shed 3 bases, and the junction held 6 bases outside the gene matches. CDR3 sequence: CASSHRGTANEKLFF. As DNA, the CDR3 is TGTGCCAGCAGCCATCGGGGGACAGCTAATGAAAAACTGTTTTTT.

The chain recombines TRBV3-1 (or the pseudogene TRBV3-2) with TRBJ1-2; 11 bases align to TRBD1. J lost 0 bases, V lost 3 bases, and 9 bases had no gene match. The germline V gene has CDR1 LGHDT and CDR2 YNNKEL (reference sequence). This CDR3 spans 18 amino acids. This CDR3 reads CASSHHAGQGAANYGYTF. The CDR3 nucleotides are TGTGCCAGCAGCCACCACGCTGGACAGGGGGCCGCTAACTATGGCTACACCTTC.

The chain combines TRBV19 with TRBJ1-5; 12 positions match TRBD1. Germline V gives CDR1 LNHDA, CDR2 SQIVND (reference sequence). The CDR3 has 15 amino acids. V shed 6 bases and J 7 bases; nucleotides not matched to a gene: 7. CDR3 in DNA: TGTGCCAGTAGGACCGGGACAGGGGGCCCCCAGCCCCAGCATTTT. Amino acid sequence: CASRTGTGGPQPQHF.

This clone was recorded only once. This chain's CDR3 is CASRGDRGHGYTF. CDR3 bases: TGCGCCAGCAGAGGGGACAGGGGGCATGGCTACACCTTC. This rearrangement joins TRBV10-2 to TRBJ1-2, with 12 bases matching TRBD1. Germline V gene lookup returns CDR1 WSHSY and CDR2 SAAADI. This CDR3 has 13 residues. V was clipped by 6 bases and J by 6 bases; unmatched bases: 2.